The 5 T cell receptor beta chains given below trace back to one sample, sequenced in a study of shared clonotypes between healthy human individuals (TCRdb year 2020). The library was produced with the immunoSEQ multiplex PCR assay. In TCRdb, the immuneACCESS table is reduced to in-frame sequences with V and J assigned. These tables do not hold every clone; where another copy was compared, an unresolved V gene accounts for under half, and the others remain unexplained. The sample has approximately 640,000 clones on record, more than 70% of them singletons. Approximately 2% of the sample is in the top ten clones. Source material: memory CD4+ T cells sorted from blood. The cell subset or site tag for this specimen amounts to: CD45RA-negative fraction. These receptor sequences come from a woman younger than 45 in good health.

The CDR3 loop is CASSYLTGKETQYF. DNA of the CDR3: TGTGCCAGCAGTTACCTGACAGGGAAAGAGACCCAGTACTTC. This chain connects TRBV6-6 to TRBJ2-5; 7 bases align to TRBD1. J was trimmed by 3 bases and V by 2 bases; bases with no gene match: 3. The CDR3 is 14 amino acids. Germline loops: CDR1 MNHNY, CDR2 SVGAGI (reference sequence).

About this clone: A single base separates this from a much larger clone, so it may be a read error. The V gene is TRBV19, the J gene TRBJ1-5; perhaps TRBD1 as D (5 bases). The CDR3 runs 13 residues. V was clipped by 8 bases and J by 9 bases, with 17 bases between them. CDR1 is LNHDA, CDR2 SQIVND, per germline (reference sequence). CDR3 residues: CASLGRESRPQHF. DNA for the CDR3: TGTGCCAGTCTGGGGCGGGAGAGTCGGCCCCAGCATTTT.

V is TRBV28 and J is TRBJ2-5, with TRBD2 as a possible D gene (6 bases). The CDR3 runs to 16 residues. CDR1 MDHEN and CDR2 SYDVKM come from the germline V gene. Trimming took off 4 bases at V and 4 bases at J, with 19 bases between the two ends. CDR3: CASSSPTRNTLETQYF. The CDR3 DNA follows: TGTGCCAGCAGTTCACCGACTAGGAACACCTTAGAGACCCAGTACTTC.

The J gene is TRBJ2-1, the V gene TRBV9; 7 bases line up with TRBD2. There are 16 residues in the CDR3. Germline V gene sequence: CDR1 SGDLS, CDR2 YYNGEE. Unmatched junction bases numbered 10, after V lost 1 base and J lost 6 bases. DNA for the CDR3: TGTGCCAGCAGCGTACAGGGACTAATCTACGGCAATGAGCAGTTCTTC. It is translated as CASSVQGLIYGNEQFF.

The chain is built from TRBV15 and TRBJ1-4; 7 nucleotides match TRBD1. V lost 1 base to trimming and J lost 8 bases; unmatched junction nucleotides: 13. The germline V gene encodes CDR1 LNHNV and CDR2 YYDKDF (reference sequence). This CDR3 is 17 amino acids long. The CDR3 is CATSRAPGQQGREKLFF. CDR3 bases: TGTGCCACCAGCAGAGCCCCGGGACAGCAAGGGAGGGAAAAACTGTTTTTT.